The present T cell receptor (beta chain) was sequenced within a study of breast tumors, draining lymph nodes, adjacent tissues. Regarding the study as a whole: Tumor repertoires ranked between lymph nodes and nontumor tissue in diversity, with V and J gene preferences. Most tumor T cells seemingly derive from lymph node, then expand in tumor. Tumor T cell lymph node origin was a supported hypothesis, not proven.

The length of the CDR3 is 12 residues. Trimming removed 6 bases from V and 7 bases from J, with 7 bases in between. Germline V gene data show CDR1 as SNHLY and CDR2 as FYNNEI. By proportion, this clonotype is medium-sized. Its antigen is not identified. A single record per CDR3 protein comes from TCRdb applying MiXCR to the multiplex PCR reads. Of about 15,000 distinct CDR3 sequences in the sample, around 50% are singletons; the top ten hold about 30%. The sample consisted of tumor-adjacent breast tissue. The chain is built from TRBV2 and TRBJ1-6; the D is unclear. This TCR was recovered from a female donor with breast cancer. Some clones in this sample may be carry-over from other donors' samples. The CDR3 bases are TGTGCCAGCAGAACGGCAAATTCACCCCTCCACTTT. Its translation is CASRTANSPLHF.